The 21 T cell receptor beta chains presented below share a single source sample, sequenced in a study of cytomegalovirus exposure and HLA in healthy donors. The PCR had 60 Vbeta and 13 Jbeta primers. Sequencing used immunoSEQ multiplex PCR; TCRdb keeps in-frame clones, though not all of them. Of 100,000 to 150,000 clones in the sample, roughly 77% are singletons; the top ten hold 5.5% to 7.5%. The sample taken for sequencing was PBMCs. The receptor source for this set is a woman in her forties in good health and CMV-seropositive.

The chain joins TRBV9 to TRBJ2-1; the match to TRBD2 covers 10 bases. With V trimmed by 4 bases and J by 8 bases, 9 bases remained unmatched. Germline V gives CDR1 SGDLS, CDR2 YYNGEE. CDR3 length: 15 amino acids. The CDR3 region has the DNA TGTGCCAGCAGCCCCCATAGCGGGGGGTTCTATGAGCAGTTCTTC. Translating it yields CASSPHSGGFYEQFF.

The sample holds one count of this clone. J is TRBJ1-1 and V is TRBV19; D not resolved. In germline, CDR1 is LNHDA, CDR2 SQIVND (reference sequence). Trimming stripped 4 bases from V and 0 bases from J, with 15 bases between. The CDR3 is 16 residues long. The CDR3 DNA reads as TGTGCCAGTAGTACCCCAGGTAGAGCTATGAACACTGAAGCTTTCTTT. Translated: CASSTPGRAMNTEAFF.

In its sample, this clone was seen a few times. V and J are TRBV10-3 and TRBJ2-1; TRBD1 matches 7 bases. Trimming took 11 bases from V and 5 from J; bases not matched to a gene: 9. This CDR3 spans 13 amino acids. Germline CDR1 reads ENHRY; CDR2 reads SYGVKD. Here the CDR3 DNA reads TGTGCCTCCGGACAGGTTTTTGACAATGAGCAGTTCTTC. The encoded protein is CASGQVFDNEQFF.

The genes are TRBV4-3 and TRBJ2-1; the match to TRBD2 covers 9 bases. CDR3 size: 17 residues. Unmatched junction bases numbered 7, after V lost 0 bases and J lost 4 bases. Germline V gene sequence: CDR1 LGHNA, CDR2 YSLEER. CDR3 protein: CASSQDRAGGPYNEQFF. The CDR3 DNA reads TGCGCCAGCAGCCAAGATCGGGCGGGAGGGCCTTACAATGAGCAGTTCTTC.

Comments on this clone: An end of the junction does not agree with germline; a read error may underlie this. The chain couples TRBV7-7 to TRBJ2-2; the D gene is possibly TRBD1 (5 bases). The CDR3 is 12 amino acids. Germline V gene sequence: CDR1 SSHAT, CDR2 FNYEAQ (reference sequence). Here the CDR3 reads CASSWGTGELFF. CDR3 DNA: TGTGCTAGCAGCTGGGGCACCGGAGAGCTGTTTTTT.

The V call is TRBV7-3, the J call TRBJ1-1; perhaps TRBD1 as D (6 bases). The germline V and J ends were trimmed by 4 bases and 1 base, with 13 bases remaining between them. This CDR3 region has 15 residues. From germline, CDR1 is SGHTA and CDR2 FQGTGA. The CDR3 nucleotides read TGTGCCAGCAGCTCCCTAGGGGGAACGAACACTGAAGCTTTCTTT. Translation: CASSSLGGTNTEAFF.

The chain couples TRBV19 to TRBJ1-5, with no clear D. This CDR3 is built from 13 residues. Between the trimmed V and J ends, which lost 7 bases and 4 bases, there was a span of 11 bases. Germline V CDR1 and CDR2: LNHDA, SQIVND (reference sequence). The CDR3 here is CASTTRGNQPQHF. In DNA form, the CDR3 reads TGTGCCAGTACGACTAGAGGAAATCAGCCCCAGCATTTT.

The chain couples TRBV7-6 to TRBJ2-1; D is possibly TRBD2 (5 bases). V was shortened by 5 bases and J by 4 bases, with 12 bases between the two germline ends. CDR3 length: 14 amino acids. CDR1 SGHVS and CDR2 FNYEAQ come from the germline V gene. The chain's CDR3 is CASSPRTVYNEQFF. CDR3 sequence (DNA): TGTGCCAGCAGCCCCAGGACTGTTTACAATGAGCAGTTCTTC.

V gene TRBV23-1 combines with J gene TRBJ1-5; a possible D gene is TRBD1 (6 bases). TRBV23-1 is an ORF for which the function is uncertain. The CDR3 length is 15 residues. V was shortened by 5 bases and J by 3 bases, with 14 bases between the two germline ends. CDR3 residues: CASSAQNRANQPQHF. The CDR3 DNA follows: TGCGCCAGCAGTGCGCAAAACAGGGCCAATCAGCCCCAGCATTTT.

The chain recombines TRBV4-1 with TRBJ1-5, with 7 bases identical to TRBD1. The ends lost 4 bases at V and 7 bases at J; junction bases unmatched: 7. Germline V gene lookup returns CDR1 MGHRA and CDR2 YSYEKL. The CDR3 runs to 14 residues. CDR3 amino acids: CASSPRQGMQPQHF. The CDR3 nucleotides read TGCGCCAGCAGCCCCAGACAGGGTATGCAGCCCCAGCATTTT.

The chain has TRBV6-5 and TRBJ1-3, with D unresolved. V was clipped by 1 base and J by 2 bases, with 12 bases between them. The CDR3 covers 16 residues. Germline assignment: CDR1 MNHEY and CDR2 SVGAGI. For the CDR3, the DNA is TGTGCCAGCAGTTACTTTGGGCACTTTACTGGAAACACCATATATTTT. It is translated as CASSYFGHFTGNTIYF.

This CDR3 is CASSGGTRLGEQFF. CDR3 sequence (DNA): TGTGCCAGCAGTGGAGGGACTCGCCTCGGTGAGCAGTTCTTC. The rearrangement joins TRBV2 to TRBJ2-1, with D possibly TRBD2 on 6 matching bases. The CDR3 is made up of 14 amino acids. Trimming removed 4 bases at V and 9 bases at J, with 16 bases between. Germline CDR1 and CDR2: SNHLY and FYNNEI.

The rearrangement links TRBV7-2 to TRBJ2-2; 8 bases fit TRBD1. V lost 4 bases, J lost 0 bases, and 4 bases stayed unmatched. Germline V gene data show CDR1 as SGHTA and CDR2 as FQGNSA. This CDR3 is built from 16 residues. This chain's CDR3 is CASSYGGQANTGELFF. The CDR3 region has the DNA TGTGCCAGCAGCTACGGGGGACAGGCGAACACCGGGGAGCTGTTTTTT. Together with reference TRBV7-2 and TRBJ2-2, the CDR3 gives the full variable domain: GAGVSQSPSNKVTEKGKDVELRCDPISGHTALYWYRQSLGQGLEFLIYFQGNSAPDKSGLPSDRFSAERTGGSVSTLTIQRTQQEDSAVYLCASSYGGQANTGELFFGEGSRLTVL.

The rearrangement links TRBV4-1 to TRBJ2-1, with a tentative D call TRBD1 (6 bases). V lost 3 bases and J 5 bases, leaving 14 bases between the germline ends. The CDR3 covers 15 residues. CDR1 and CDR2 from the germline V gene are MGHRA and YSYEKL. The chain's CDR3 is CASSQGNRGNNEQFF. CDR3 coding DNA: TGCGCCAGCAGCCAGGGCAATAGGGGGAACAATGAGCAGTTCTTC.

The rearrangement uses TRBV5-6 and TRBJ2-1; TRBD1 matches at 8 bases. Germline V lookup: CDR1 SGHDT, CDR2 YYEEEE. J was trimmed by 7 bases and V by 4 bases; bases with no gene match: 13. The CDR3 extends over 16 amino acids. CDR3 residues: CASSLSGQGARNEQFF. In nucleotides, the CDR3 is TGTGCCAGCAGCCTGAGCGGACAGGGAGCTCGGAATGAGCAGTTCTTC.

This clone showed up just once. The chain uses TRBV18 and TRBJ2-5; tentatively, D is TRBD1 (6 bases). V lost 6 bases and J 3 bases, leaving 17 bases between the germline ends. The CDR3 spans 15 residues. Per the germline V gene, CDR1 is KGHSH and CDR2 is LQKENI. The CDR3 region has the DNA TGTGCCAGCTCGTATAACAGGGCGGCGAAAGAGACCCAGTACTTC. As protein: CASSYNRAAKETQYF.

The genes are TRBV7-9 and TRBJ1-1, with a possible D match to TRBD1 (6 bases). Germline V gene lookup returns CDR1 SEHNR and CDR2 FQNEAQ (reference sequence). CDR3 length equals 15 residues. With 3 bases removed from V and 4 bases from J, the gap between germline ends came to 15 bases. The CDR3 protein is CASSLGHRVGTEAFF. The CDR3 bases are TGTGCCAGCAGCTTGGGGCACAGGGTCGGCACTGAAGCTTTCTTT.

The genes are TRBV6-5 and TRBJ2-7; TRBD2 aligns across 7 bases. Trimming cost V 4 bases and J 2 bases; bases outside gene matches: 5. This CDR3 region has 14 residues. Germline CDR1 is MNHEY and CDR2 is SVGAGI. The CDR3 DNA sequence: TGTGCCAGCAGTTTCGCAGGGACTACCTACGAGCAGTACTTC. It encodes CASSFAGTTYEQYF.

The rearrangement joins TRBV4-1 to TRBJ2-5; D perhaps matches TRBD2 (6 bases). The CDR3 sequence is 13 residues long. V shed 1 base and J shed 5 bases, with 8 bases lying between them. Per germline, CDR1 MGHRA and CDR2 YSYEKL. CDR3 DNA sequence: TGCGCCAGCAGCCAAGTTCGGGGGGAGACCCAGTACTTC. As protein: CASSQVRGETQYF.

This chain links TRBV7-3 with TRBJ2-5, with TRBD2 identical over 9 bases. V was pared by 1 base and J by 2 bases, with 2 bases of the junction left unmatched. Germline CDR1 reads SGHTA; CDR2 reads FQGTGA. This CDR3 contains 15 residues. CDR3 sequence: CASSLISGGQETQYF. The DNA of the CDR3 is TGTGCCAGCAGCTTAATTAGCGGGGGACAAGAGACCCAGTACTTC.

The chain links TRBV6-5 to TRBJ2-5; D is undetermined. Germline V gene data show CDR1 as MNHEY and CDR2 as SVGAGI. Trimming took 0 bases from V and 5 from J, leaving 13 bases between them. This CDR3 contains 15 residues. CDR3 sequence reads: CASSYSISAWETQYF. The DNA for the CDR3 is TGTGCCAGCAGTTACTCGATCAGCGCCTGGGAGACCCAGTACTTC.